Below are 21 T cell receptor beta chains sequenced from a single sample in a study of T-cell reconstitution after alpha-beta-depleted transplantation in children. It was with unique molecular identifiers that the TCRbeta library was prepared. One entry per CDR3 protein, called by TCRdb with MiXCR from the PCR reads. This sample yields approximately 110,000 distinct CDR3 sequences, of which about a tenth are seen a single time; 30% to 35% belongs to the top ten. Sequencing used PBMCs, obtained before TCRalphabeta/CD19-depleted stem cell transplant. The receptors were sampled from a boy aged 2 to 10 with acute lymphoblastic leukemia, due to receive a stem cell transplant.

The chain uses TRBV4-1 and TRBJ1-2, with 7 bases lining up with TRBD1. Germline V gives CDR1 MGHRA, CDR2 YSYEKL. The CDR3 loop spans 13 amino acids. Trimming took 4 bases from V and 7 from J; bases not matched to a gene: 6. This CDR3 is CASSPGDRAGYTF. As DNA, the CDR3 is TGCGCCAGCAGCCCAGGAGACAGGGCTGGCTACACCTTC.

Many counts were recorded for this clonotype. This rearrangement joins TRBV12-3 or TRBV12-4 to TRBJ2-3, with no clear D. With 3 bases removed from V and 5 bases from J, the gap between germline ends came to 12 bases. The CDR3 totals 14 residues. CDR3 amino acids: CASSLVGIGDTQYF. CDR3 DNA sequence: TGTGCCAGCAGTTTGGTGGGAATAGGAGATACGCAGTATTTT.

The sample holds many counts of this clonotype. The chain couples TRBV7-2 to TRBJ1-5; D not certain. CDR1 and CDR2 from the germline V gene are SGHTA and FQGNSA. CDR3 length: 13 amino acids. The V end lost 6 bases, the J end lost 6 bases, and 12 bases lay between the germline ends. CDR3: CASRMDLGQPQHF. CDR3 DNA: TGTGCCAGCAGAATGGACTTGGGTCAGCCCCAGCATTTT.

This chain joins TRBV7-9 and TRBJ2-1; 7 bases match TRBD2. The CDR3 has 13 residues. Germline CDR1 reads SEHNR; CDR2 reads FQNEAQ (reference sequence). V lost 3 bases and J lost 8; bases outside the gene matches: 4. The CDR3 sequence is CASSLAGVDEQFF. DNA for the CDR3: TGTGCCAGCAGCTTGGCGGGAGTGGATGAGCAGTTCTTC.

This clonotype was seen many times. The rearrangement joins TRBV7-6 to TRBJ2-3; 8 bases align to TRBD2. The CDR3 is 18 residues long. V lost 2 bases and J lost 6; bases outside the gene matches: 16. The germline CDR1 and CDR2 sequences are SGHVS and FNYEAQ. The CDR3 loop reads CASSLSPGGVSGADTQYF. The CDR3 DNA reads TGTGCCAGCAGCTTAAGCCCGGGCGGGGTTAGCGGGGCTGATACGCAGTATTTT.

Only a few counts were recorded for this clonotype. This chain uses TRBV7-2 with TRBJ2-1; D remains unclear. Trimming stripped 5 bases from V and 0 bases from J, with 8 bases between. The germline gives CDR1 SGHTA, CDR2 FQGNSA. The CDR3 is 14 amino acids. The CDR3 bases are TGTGCCAGCAGCCGTTTTGGCTCCTACAATGAGCAGTTCTTC. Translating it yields CASSRFGSYNEQFF.

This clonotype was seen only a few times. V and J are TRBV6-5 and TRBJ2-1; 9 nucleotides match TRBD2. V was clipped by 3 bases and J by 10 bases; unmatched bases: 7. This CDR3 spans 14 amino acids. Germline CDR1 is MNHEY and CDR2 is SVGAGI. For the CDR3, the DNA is TGTGCCAGCAGTTATGCGGGAGGGGGGGCAGAGCAGTTCTTC. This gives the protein CASSYAGGGAEQFF.

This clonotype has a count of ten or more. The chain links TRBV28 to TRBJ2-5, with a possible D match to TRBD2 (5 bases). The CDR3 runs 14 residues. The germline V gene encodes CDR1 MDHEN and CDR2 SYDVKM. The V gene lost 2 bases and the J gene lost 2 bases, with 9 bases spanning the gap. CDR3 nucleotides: TGTGCCAGCAGTTTAGTTGGGGAGCAAGAGACCCAGTACTTC. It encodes CASSLVGEQETQYF.

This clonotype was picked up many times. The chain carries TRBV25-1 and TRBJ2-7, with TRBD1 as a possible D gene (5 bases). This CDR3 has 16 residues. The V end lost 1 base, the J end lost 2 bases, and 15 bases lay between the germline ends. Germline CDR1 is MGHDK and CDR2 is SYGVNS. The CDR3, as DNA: TGTGCCAGCAGTGAATTATCACAGGAGACCCCCTACGAGCAGTACTTC. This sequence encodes CASSELSQETPYEQYF.

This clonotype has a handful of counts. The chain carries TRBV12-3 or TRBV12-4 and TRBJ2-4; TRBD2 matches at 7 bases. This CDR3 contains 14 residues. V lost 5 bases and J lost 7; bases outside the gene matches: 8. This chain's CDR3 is CASSLNGGRNIQYF. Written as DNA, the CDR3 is TGTGCCAGCAGTCTAAACGGGGGGAGGAACATTCAGTACTTC.

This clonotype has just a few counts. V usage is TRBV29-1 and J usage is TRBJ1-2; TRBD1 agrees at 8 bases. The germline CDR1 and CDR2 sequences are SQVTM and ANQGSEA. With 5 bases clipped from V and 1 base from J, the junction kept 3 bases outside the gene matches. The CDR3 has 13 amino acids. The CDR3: CSVRDRSNYGYTF. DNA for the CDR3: TGCAGCGTTCGGGACAGGAGTAACTATGGCTACACCTTC.

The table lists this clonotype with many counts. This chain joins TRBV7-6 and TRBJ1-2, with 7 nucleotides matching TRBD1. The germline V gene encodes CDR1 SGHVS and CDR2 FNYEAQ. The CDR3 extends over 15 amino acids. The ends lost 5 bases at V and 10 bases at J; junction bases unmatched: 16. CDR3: CASSPWTGAIPDYTF. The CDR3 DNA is TGTGCCAGCAGCCCCTGGACAGGCGCCATCCCGGACTACACCTTC.

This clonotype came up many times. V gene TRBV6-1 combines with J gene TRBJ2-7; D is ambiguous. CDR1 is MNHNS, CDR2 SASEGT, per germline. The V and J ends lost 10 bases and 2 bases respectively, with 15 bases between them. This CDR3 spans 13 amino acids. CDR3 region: CAIRGLTTYEQYF. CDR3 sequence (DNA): TGTGCCATCCGCGGATTAACCACCTACGAGCAGTACTTC.

The CDR3, as DNA: TGTGCCAGCAGTTTTCTAACAAGGCGGGACGGCACCGGGGAGCTGTTTTTT. Translation gives CASSFLTRRDGTGELFF. This chain uses TRBV28 with TRBJ2-2; weak D call: TRBD2 (6 bases). Germline V gives CDR1 MDHEN, CDR2 SYDVKM. V shed 3 bases and J shed 4 bases, with 18 bases lying between them. CDR3 length equals 17 residues.

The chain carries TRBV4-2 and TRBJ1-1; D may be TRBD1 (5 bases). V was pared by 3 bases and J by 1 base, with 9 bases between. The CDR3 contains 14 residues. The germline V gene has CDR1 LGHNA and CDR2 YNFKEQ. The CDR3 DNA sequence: TGTGCCAGCAGCCACGGGGGGGAGAACACTGAAGCTTTCTTT. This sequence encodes CASSHGGENTEAFF.

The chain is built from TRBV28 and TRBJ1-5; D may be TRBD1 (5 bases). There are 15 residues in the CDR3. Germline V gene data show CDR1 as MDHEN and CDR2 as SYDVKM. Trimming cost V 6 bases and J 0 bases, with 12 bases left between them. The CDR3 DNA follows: TGTGCCAGCAGGGAGAGGGGTAATAGCAATCAGCCCCAGCATTTT. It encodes CASRERGNSNQPQHF.

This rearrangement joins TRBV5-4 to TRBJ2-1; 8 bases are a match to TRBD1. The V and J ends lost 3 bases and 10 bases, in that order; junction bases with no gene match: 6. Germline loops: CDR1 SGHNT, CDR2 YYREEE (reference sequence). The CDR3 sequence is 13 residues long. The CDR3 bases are TGTGCCAGCAGCTCTCCAGGGGGCGGAGAGCAGTTCTTC. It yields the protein CASSSPGGGEQFF.

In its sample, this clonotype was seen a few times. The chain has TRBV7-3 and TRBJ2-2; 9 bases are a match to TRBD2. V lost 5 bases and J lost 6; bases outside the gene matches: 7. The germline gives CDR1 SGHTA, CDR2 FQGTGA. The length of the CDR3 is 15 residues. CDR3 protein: CASSPTGTSPGELFF. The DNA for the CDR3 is TGTGCCAGCAGCCCCACCGGGACTAGCCCCGGGGAGCTGTTTTTT.

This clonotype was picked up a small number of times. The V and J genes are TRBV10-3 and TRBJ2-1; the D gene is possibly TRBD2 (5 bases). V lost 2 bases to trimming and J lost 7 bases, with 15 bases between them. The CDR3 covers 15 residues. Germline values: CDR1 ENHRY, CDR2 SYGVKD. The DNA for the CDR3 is TGTGCCATCAGTGAGGGAGGCCCATTGTTTAATGAGCAGTTCTTC. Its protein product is CAISEGGPLFNEQFF.

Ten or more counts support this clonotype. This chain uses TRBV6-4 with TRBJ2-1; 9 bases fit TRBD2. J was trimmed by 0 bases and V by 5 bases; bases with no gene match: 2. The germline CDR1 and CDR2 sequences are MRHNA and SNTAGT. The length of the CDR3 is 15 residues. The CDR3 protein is CASSLLAGSYNEQFF. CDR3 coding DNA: TGTGCCAGCAGTCTACTAGCGGGCTCCTACAATGAGCAGTTCTTC.

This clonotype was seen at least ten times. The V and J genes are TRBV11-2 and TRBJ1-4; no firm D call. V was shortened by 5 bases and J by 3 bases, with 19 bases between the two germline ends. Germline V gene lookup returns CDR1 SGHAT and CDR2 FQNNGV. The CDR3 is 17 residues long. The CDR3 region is CASSPRASLAANEKLFF. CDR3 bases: TGTGCCAGCAGCCCCCGGGCCAGTCTCGCGGCTAATGAAAAACTGTTTTTT.